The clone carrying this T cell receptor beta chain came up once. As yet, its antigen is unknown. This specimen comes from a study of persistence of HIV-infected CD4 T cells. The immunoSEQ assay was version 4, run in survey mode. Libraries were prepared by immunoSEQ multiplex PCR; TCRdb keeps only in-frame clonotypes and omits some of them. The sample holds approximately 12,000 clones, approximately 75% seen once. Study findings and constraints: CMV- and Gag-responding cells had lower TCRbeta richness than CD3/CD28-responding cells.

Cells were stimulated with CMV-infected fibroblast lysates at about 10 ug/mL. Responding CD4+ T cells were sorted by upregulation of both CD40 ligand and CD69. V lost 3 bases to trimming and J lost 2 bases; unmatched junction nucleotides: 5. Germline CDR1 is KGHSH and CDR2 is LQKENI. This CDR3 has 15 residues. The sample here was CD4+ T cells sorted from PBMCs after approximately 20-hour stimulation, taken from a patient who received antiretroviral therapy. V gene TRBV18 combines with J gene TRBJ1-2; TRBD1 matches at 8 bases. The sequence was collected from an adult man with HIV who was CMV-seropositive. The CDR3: CASSPPTGANYGYTF. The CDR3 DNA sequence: TGTGCCAGCTCACCCCCGACAGGGGCCAACTATGGCTACACCTTC.